A single sample gave rise to the 8 T cell receptor beta chains below, sequenced in a study of T cells in severe cutaneous drug reactions. Bulk and single-cell libraries used iRepertoire multiplex PCR with TCR subtype-specific primers. TCRdb reprocessed the multiplex PCR reads and keeps a single row for each CDR3 protein, giving no DNA. This sample lists approximately 9,600 distinct CDR3 sequences; its ten largest clones have 21%. The donors had carbamazepine-induced Stevens-Johnson syndrome or toxic epidermal necrolysis. Sequencing input: cells from a skin blister. Source of these receptors: a human donor with Stevens-Johnson syndrome, a severe cutaneous drug reaction.

The chain links TRBV20-1 to TRBJ1-1. This CDR3 region has 15 residues. CDR1 is DFQATT, CDR2 SNEGSKA, per germline (reference sequence). The CDR3 reads CSAVVEAQLNTEAFF.

The chain carries TRBV20-1 and TRBJ2-3; TCRdb's D gene call, TRBD2, goes unchecked for lack of DNA. The CDR3 totals 11 residues. Germline CDR1 DFQATT, CDR2 SNEGSKA (reference sequence). This CDR3 is CSAIGGDTQYF.

V and J are TRBV29-1 and TRBJ2-7; TCRdb's D gene call, TRBD1, goes unchecked for lack of DNA. Germline CDR1 SQVTM, CDR2 ANQGSEA. The length of the CDR3 is 16 residues. The CDR3 loop is CSVVGATGEEVYEQYF.

The chain links TRBV29-1 to TRBJ2-7; there is no DNA to check the TCRdb D call of TRBD2. CDR3 length: 14 amino acids. The germline gives CDR1 SQVTM, CDR2 ANQGSEA. CDR3 in amino acids: CSVVNLDGTYEQYF.

Measured by frequency, this clonotype is large. This chain links TRBV12-3 or TRBV12-4 with TRBJ2-1. The CDR3 has 11 residues. The CDR3: CASSSAGEVFF.

Judged by frequency, this clonotype is medium-sized. J is TRBJ1-2 and V is TRBV20-1. Per the germline V gene, CDR1 is DFQATT and CDR2 is SNEGSKA (reference sequence). CDR3 length equals 11 residues. CDR3 sequence: CSGVLNGGYTF.

In terms of frequency, this clonotype is medium-sized. V gene TRBV20-1 combines with J gene TRBJ2-2; TCRdb designates TRBD1, a call that cannot be tested without DNA. Germline V gene sequence: CDR1 DFQATT, CDR2 SNEGSKA (reference sequence). This CDR3 contains 13 residues. The CDR3 here is CSERDTNTGELFF.

This rearrangement joins TRBV29-1 to TRBJ2-3; there is no DNA to check the TCRdb D call of TRBD1. Germline V lookup: CDR1 SQVTM, CDR2 ANQGSEA. The CDR3 is 14 residues long. The CDR3 loop reads CSVAGGYSTDTQYF.